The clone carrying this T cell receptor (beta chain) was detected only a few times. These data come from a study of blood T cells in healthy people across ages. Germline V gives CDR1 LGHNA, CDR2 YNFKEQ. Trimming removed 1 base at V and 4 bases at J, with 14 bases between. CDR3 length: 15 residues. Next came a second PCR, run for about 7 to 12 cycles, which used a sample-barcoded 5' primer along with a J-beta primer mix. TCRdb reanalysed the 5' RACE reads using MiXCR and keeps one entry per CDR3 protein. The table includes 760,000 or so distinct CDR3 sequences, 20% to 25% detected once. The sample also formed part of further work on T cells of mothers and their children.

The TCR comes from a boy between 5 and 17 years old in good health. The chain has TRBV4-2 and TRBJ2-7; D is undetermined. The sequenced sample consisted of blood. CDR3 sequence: CASSQGEGWIYEQYF. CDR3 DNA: TGTGCCAGCAGCCAAGGGGAAGGGTGGATTTACGAGCAGTACTTC.